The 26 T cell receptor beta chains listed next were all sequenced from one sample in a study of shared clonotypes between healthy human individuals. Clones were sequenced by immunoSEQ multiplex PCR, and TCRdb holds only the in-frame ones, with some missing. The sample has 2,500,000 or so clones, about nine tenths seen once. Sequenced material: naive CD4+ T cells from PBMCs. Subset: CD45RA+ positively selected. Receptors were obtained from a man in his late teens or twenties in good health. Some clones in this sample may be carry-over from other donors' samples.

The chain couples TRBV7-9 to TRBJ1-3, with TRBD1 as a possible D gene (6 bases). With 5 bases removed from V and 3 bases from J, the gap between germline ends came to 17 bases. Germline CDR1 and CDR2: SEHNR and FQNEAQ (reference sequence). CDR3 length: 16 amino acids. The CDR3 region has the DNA TGTGCCAGCAGCCCACAGGGACCGCTGGTTGGAAACACCATATATTTT. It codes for CASSPQGPLVGNTIYF.

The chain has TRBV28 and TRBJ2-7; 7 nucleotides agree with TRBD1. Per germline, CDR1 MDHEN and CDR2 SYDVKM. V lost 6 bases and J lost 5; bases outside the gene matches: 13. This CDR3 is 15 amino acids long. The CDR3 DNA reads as TGTGCCAGCAGCTGGAATAGGGGGCAATCGGACGAGCAGTACTTC. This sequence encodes CASSWNRGQSDEQYF.

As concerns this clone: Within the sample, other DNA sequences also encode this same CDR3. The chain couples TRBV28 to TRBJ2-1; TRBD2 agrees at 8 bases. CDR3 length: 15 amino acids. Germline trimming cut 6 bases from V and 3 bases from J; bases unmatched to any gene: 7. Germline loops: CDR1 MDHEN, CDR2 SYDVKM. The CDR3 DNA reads TGTGCCAGCAGCTTAACTAGCGGAGGCTACAATGAGCAGTTCTTC. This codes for CASSLTSGGYNEQFF.

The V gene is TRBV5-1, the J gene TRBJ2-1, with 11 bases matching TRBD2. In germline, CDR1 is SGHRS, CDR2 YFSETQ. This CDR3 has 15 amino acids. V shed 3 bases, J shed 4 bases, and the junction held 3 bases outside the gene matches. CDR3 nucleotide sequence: TGCGCCAGCAGCTCGGGACTAGCGGCATACAATGAGCAGTTCTTC. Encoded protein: CASSSGLAAYNEQFF. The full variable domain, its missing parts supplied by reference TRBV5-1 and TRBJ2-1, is KAGVTQTPRYLIKTRGQQVTLSCSPISGHRSVSWYQQTPGQGLQFLFEYFSETQRNKGNFPGRFSGRQFSNSRSEMNVSTLELGDSALYLCASSSGLAAYNEQFFGPGTRLTVL.

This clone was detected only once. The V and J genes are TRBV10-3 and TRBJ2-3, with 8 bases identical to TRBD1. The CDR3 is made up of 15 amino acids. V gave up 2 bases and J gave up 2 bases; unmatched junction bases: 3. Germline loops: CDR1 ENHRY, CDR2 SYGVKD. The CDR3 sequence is CAISEDRGITDTQYF. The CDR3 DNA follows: TGTGCCATCAGTGAGGACAGGGGAATCACAGATACGCAGTATTTT.

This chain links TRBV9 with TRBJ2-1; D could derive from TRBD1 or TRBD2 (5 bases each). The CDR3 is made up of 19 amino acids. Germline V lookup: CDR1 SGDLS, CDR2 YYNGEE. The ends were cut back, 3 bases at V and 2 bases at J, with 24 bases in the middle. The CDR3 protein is CASSASPGTPRSPYNEQFF. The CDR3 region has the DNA TGTGCCAGCAGCGCGTCTCCCGGGACGCCGAGGTCCCCCTACAATGAGCAGTTCTTC.

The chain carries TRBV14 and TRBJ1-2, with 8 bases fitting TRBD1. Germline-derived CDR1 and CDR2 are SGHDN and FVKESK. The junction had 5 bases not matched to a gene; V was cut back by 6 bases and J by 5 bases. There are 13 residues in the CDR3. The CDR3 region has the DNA TGTGCCAGCAGTTCGACAGGGGTTTATGGCTACACCTTC. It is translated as CASSSTGVYGYTF.

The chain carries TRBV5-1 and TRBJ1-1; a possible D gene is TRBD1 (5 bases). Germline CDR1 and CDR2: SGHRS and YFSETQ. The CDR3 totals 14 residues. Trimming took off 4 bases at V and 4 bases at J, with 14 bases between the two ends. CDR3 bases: TGCGCCAGCAGCACCCAGGACGGGGCCACTGAAGCTTTCTTT. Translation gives CASSTQDGATEAFF.

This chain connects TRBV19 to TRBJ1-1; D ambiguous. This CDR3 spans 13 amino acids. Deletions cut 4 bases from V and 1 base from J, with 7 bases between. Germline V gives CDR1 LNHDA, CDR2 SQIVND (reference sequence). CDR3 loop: CASSTQPNTEAFF. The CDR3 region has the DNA TGTGCCAGTAGTACCCAGCCGAACACTGAAGCTTTCTTT.

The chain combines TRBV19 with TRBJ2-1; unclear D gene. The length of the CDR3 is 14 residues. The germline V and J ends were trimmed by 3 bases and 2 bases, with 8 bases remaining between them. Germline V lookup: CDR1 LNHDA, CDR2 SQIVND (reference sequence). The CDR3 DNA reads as TGTGCCAGTAGTATGGTCGGAACCTACAATGAGCAGTTCTTC. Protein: CASSMVGTYNEQFF. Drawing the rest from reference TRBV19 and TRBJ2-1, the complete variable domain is DGGITQSPKYLFRKEGQNVTLSCEQNLNHDAMYWYRQDPGQGLRLIYYSQIVNDFQKGDIAEGYSVSREKKESFPLTVTSAQKNPTAFYLCASSMVGTYNEQFFGPGTRLTVL.

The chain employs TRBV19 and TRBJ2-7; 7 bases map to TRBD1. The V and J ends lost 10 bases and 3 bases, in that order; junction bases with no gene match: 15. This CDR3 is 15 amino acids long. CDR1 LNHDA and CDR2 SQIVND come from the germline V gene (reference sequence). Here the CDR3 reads CATKLQGEGYYEQYF. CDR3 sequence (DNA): TGTGCCACCAAGTTGCAGGGGGAAGGTTACTACGAGCAGTACTTC.

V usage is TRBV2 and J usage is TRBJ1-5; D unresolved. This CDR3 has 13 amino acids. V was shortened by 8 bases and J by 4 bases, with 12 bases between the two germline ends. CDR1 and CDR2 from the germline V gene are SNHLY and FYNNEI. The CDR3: CASLGIQNQPQHF. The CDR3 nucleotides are TGTGCCAGCTTGGGGATCCAGAATCAGCCCCAGCATTTT.

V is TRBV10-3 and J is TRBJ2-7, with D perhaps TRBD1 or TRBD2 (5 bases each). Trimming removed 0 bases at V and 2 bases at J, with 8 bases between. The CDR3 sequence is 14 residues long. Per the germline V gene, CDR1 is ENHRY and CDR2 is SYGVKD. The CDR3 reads CAISESGDAYEQYF. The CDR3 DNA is TGTGCCATCAGTGAGTCGGGGGATGCCTACGAGCAGTACTTC.

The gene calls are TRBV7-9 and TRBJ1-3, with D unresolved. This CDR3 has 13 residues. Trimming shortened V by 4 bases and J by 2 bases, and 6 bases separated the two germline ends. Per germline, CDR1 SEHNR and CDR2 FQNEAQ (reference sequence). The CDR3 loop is CASSSQAGNTIYF. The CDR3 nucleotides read TGTGCCAGCAGCTCGCAAGCTGGAAACACCATATATTTT.

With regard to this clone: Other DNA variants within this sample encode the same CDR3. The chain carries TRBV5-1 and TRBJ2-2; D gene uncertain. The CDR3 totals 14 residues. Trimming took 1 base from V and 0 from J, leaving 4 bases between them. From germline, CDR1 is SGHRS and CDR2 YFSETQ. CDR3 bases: TGCGCCAGCAGCTTGAGAGCGAACACCGGGGAGCTGTTTTTT. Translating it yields CASSLRANTGELFF.

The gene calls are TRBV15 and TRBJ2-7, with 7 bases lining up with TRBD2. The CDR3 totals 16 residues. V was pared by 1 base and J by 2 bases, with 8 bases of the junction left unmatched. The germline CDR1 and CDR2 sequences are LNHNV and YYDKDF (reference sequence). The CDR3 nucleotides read TGTGCCACCAGCAGAGGGGGCGGGAGTTCAGCCTACGAGCAGTACTTC. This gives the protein CATSRGGGSSAYEQYF.

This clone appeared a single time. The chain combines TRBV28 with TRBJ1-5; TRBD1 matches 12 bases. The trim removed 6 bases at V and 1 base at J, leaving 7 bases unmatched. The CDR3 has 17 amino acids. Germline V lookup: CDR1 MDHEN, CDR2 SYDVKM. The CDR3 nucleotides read TGTGCCAGCAGACGGGGGACAGGGGGCTTCAGCAATCAGCCCCAGCATTTT. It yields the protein CASRRGTGGFSNQPQHF.

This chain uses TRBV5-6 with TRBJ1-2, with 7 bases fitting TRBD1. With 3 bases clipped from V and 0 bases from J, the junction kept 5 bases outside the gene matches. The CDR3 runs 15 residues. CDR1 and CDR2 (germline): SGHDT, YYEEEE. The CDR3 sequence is CASSSGQVPNYGYTF. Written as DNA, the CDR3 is TGTGCCAGCAGCTCCGGACAGGTCCCTAACTATGGCTACACCTTC.

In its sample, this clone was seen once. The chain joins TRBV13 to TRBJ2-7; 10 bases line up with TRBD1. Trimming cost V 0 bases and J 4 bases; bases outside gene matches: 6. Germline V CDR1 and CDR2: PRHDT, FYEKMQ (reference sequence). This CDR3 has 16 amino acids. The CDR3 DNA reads TGTGCCAGCAGCTTAGGCCCAGGGACAGGGGTATACGAGCAGTACTTC. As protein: CASSLGPGTGVYEQYF.

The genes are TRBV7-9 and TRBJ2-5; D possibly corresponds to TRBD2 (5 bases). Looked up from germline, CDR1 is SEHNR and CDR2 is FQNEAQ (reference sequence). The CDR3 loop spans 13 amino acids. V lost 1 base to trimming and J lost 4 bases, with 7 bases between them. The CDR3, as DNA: TGTGCCAGCAGCTTAGTTCGGGGAGAGACCCAGTACTTC. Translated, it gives CASSLVRGETQYF.

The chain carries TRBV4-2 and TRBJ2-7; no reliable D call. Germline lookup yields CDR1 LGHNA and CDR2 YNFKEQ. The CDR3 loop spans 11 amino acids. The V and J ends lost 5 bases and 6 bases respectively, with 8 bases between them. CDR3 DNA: TGTGCCAGCAGCTCCTCGAGCGAGCAGTACTTC. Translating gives CASSSSSEQYF.

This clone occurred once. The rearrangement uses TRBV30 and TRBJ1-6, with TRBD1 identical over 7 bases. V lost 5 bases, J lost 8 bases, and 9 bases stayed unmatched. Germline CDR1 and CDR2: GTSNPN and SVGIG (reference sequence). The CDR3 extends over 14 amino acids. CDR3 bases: TGTGCCTGGGGGCAAGGGGGCAGATATTCACCCCTCCACTTT. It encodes CAWGQGGRYSPLHF.

The CDR3 bases are TGTGCCAGCAGCCCGGGGGGGGACGAGCAGTACTTC. Translating it yields CASSPGGDEQYF. The chain employs TRBV4-2 and TRBJ2-7; 8 nucleotides agree with TRBD2. Germline V gene sequence: CDR1 LGHNA, CDR2 YNFKEQ. The J segment lost 5 bases and the V segment lost 4 bases, leaving 1 base of the junction unmatched. This CDR3 spans 12 amino acids.

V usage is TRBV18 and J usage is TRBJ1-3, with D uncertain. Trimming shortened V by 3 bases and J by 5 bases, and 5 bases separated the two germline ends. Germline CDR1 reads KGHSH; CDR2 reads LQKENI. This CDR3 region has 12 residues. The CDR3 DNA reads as TGTGCCAGCTCACCCCCCCGAAACACCATATATTTT. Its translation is CASSPPRNTIYF.

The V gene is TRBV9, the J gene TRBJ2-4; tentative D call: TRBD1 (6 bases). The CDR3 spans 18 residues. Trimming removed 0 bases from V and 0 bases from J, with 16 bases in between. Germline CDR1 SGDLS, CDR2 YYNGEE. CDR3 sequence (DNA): TGTGCCAGCAGCGTAGACACAGGGTTTCTTTTAGCCAAAAACATTCAGTACTTC. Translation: CASSVDTGFLLAKNIQYF.

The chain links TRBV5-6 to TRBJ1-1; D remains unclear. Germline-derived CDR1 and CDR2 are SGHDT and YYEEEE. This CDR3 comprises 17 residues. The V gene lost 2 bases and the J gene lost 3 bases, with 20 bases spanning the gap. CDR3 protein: CASSFLEGGGSYTEAFF. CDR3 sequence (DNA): TGTGCCAGCAGCTTCCTGGAGGGAGGAGGCTCTTACACTGAAGCTTTCTTT.